This T cell receptor beta chain was recovered during a study of OX40 agonist ivuxolimab in advanced cancers. Across the study: Every patient in dose escalation had hepatocellular carcinoma, melanoma, renal cell or head and neck cancer. One hepatocellular carcinoma and a couple of cutaneous melanoma patients partially responded.

Germline CDR1 is SGHDT and CDR2 is YYEEEE. Trimming removed 4 bases from V and 5 bases from J; junction bases left unmatched: 12. The CDR3 sequence is 15 residues long. Sequenced by immunoSEQ multiplex PCR; TCRdb stores in-frame clones only, minus some. The sample holds about 38,000 clones, 85% seen once. This specimen consisted of CD4+ or CD8+ T cells sorted from blood, obtained in a trial of the OX40 agonist ivuxolimab. The sequence was obtained from an adult with an advanced solid tumor such as melanoma, head and neck, liver or kidney cancer. This chain uses TRBV5-6 with TRBJ2-7, with TRBD1 identical over 7 bases. CDR3 protein: CASSITPGQRHEQYF. CDR3 coding DNA: TGTGCCAGCAGCATAACCCCGGGACAGCGCCACGAGCAGTACTTC. Drawing the rest from reference TRBV5-6 and TRBJ2-7, the complete variable domain is DAGVTQSPTHLIKTRGQQVTLRCSPKSGHDTVSWYQQALGQGPQFIFQYYEEEERQRGNFPDRFSGHQFPNYSSELNVNALLLGDSALYLCASSITPGQRHEQYFGPGTRLTVT.